This is a list of T cell receptor beta chains from one sample in a study of cytomegalovirus exposure and HLA in healthy donors. Profiled with immunoSEQ multiplex PCR; TCRdb holds only in-frame clones, not every one. In the table there are under 100,000 clones, around 86% of which are singletons. Sequenced material: PBMCs. Receptor source: a woman aged 70-85 years in good health and CMV-seropositive. CDR3s include the opening cysteine and the closing phenylalanine or tryptophan. Each record gives: V gene, D gene, J gene, clone size, CDR3 DNA, CDR3 protein. D genes are given only for firm matches. Rows may omit the clone size; those that give it use once, few, many or a size class.

v_call: TRBV5-1; d_call: TRBD2; j_call: TRBJ2-3; clone_size: NA; cdr3_nt: TGCGCCAGCAGCTTGGGGAGCACTAGCGTTAGCACAGATACGCAGTATTTT; cdr3_aa: CASSLGSTSVSTDTQYF
v_call: TRBV7-9; d_call: NA; j_call: TRBJ2-3; clone_size: few; cdr3_nt: TGTTCCAGCAGGTTGAACAGTGCAGATACGCAGTATTTT; cdr3_aa: CSSRLNSADTQYF
v_call: TRBV7-2; d_call: TRBD1; j_call: TRBJ1-4; clone_size: NA; cdr3_nt: TGTGCCAGCAGCGGGCGGACAGGGAGTGAAAAACTGTTTTTT; cdr3_aa: CASSGRTGSEKLFF
v_call: TRBV7-9; d_call: TRBD1; j_call: TRBJ2-7; clone_size: few; cdr3_nt: TGTGCCAGCATACCCCCCGGGACAGGGGTCAGCGAGCAGTACTTC; cdr3_aa: CASIPPGTGVSEQYF
v_call: TRBV19; d_call: TRBD1; j_call: TRBJ2-3; clone_size: NA; cdr3_nt: TGTGCCAGTAGCCGGGACAGGGGAGATACGCAGTATTTT; cdr3_aa: CASSRDRGDTQYF
v_call: TRBV7-2; d_call: TRBD1; j_call: TRBJ2-3; clone_size: NA; cdr3_nt: TGTGCCAGCAGCGAACAGGGGGCAGATACGCAGTATTTT; cdr3_aa: CASSEQGADTQYF
v_call: TRBV23-1; d_call: NA; j_call: TRBJ2-1; clone_size: NA; cdr3_nt: TGCGCCAGCCCTCTACCCAGGGCGGTTGTGAATGAGCAGTTCTTC; cdr3_aa: CASPLPRAVVNEQFF
v_call: TRBV7-2; d_call: TRBD1; j_call: TRBJ1-3; clone_size: NA; cdr3_nt: TGTGCCAGCAGCTTAGCTAGACAGGGACACACCATATATTTT; cdr3_aa: CASSLARQGHTIYF
v_call: TRBV9; d_call: TRBD1; j_call: TRBJ1-3; clone_size: NA; cdr3_nt: TGTGCCAGCAGCGTAACGGGACAGCTTTACTCTGGAAACACCATATATTTT; cdr3_aa: CASSVTGQLYSGNTIYF
v_call: TRBV5-1; d_call: NA; j_call: TRBJ1-3; clone_size: few; cdr3_nt: TGCGCCAGCAGCTCCTCAGGGCTGACAAGAAACACCATATATTTT; cdr3_aa: CASSSSGLTRNTIYF
v_call: TRBV7-2; d_call: TRBD2; j_call: TRBJ2-3; clone_size: NA; cdr3_nt: TGTGCCAGCAGCACCCTAGCGGGGTGGGCTAGCACAGATACGCAGTATTTT; cdr3_aa: CASSTLAGWASTDTQYF
v_call: TRBV19; d_call: TRBD2; j_call: TRBJ2-2; clone_size: NA; cdr3_nt: TGTGCCAGTAGGAAACTAGCGGGAGGCACCGGGGAGCTGTTTTTT; cdr3_aa: CASRKLAGGTGELFF
v_call: TRBV4-1; d_call: NA; j_call: TRBJ2-1; clone_size: NA; cdr3_nt: TGCGCCAGCAGCCAAGCGGGCCGGGGTGGGCTTGGGTACAATGAGCAGTTCTTC; cdr3_aa: CASSQAGRGGLGYNEQFF
v_call: TRBV5-1; d_call: TRBD2; j_call: TRBJ2-3; clone_size: NA; cdr3_nt: TGCGCCAGCAGCCACCTTAGCGGGAGAGGGGCAGATACGCAGTATTTT; cdr3_aa: CASSHLSGRGADTQYF
v_call: TRBV28; d_call: TRBD2; j_call: TRBJ2-7; clone_size: NA; cdr3_nt: TGTGCCAGCACCCCGACCAGCGGGGTCCACGAGCAGTACTTC; cdr3_aa: CASTPTSGVHEQYF
v_call: TRBV5-1; d_call: TRBD2; j_call: TRBJ2-3; clone_size: NA; cdr3_nt: TGCGCCAGCAGCTCCGGGACTAGCGATGATACGCAGTATTTT; cdr3_aa: CASSSGTSDDTQYF
v_call: TRBV18; d_call: NA; j_call: TRBJ2-5; clone_size: NA; cdr3_nt: TGTGCCAGCTCACCAACCGAGGGGGTGGGGAAGACCCAGTACTTC; cdr3_aa: CASSPTEGVGKTQYF
v_call: TRBV7-9; d_call: TRBD1; j_call: TRBJ2-7; clone_size: NA; cdr3_nt: TGTGCCAGCAGCTTGGGGACAGGATCCTACGAGCAGTACTTC; cdr3_aa: CASSLGTGSYEQYF
v_call: TRBV21-1; d_call: NA; j_call: TRBJ1-1; clone_size: NA; cdr3_nt: TGTGCCAGCAGCACCCGTAGTGGGGCATCGGGCTCTGAAGCTTTCTTT; cdr3_aa: CASSTRSGASGSEAFF
v_call: TRBV5-1; d_call: NA; j_call: TRBJ1-5; clone_size: NA; cdr3_nt: TGCGCCAGCATCCTAACGGGGGGGCAGCCCCAGCATTTT; cdr3_aa: CASILTGGQPQHF
v_call: TRBV19; d_call: NA; j_call: TRBJ1-1; clone_size: NA; cdr3_nt: TGTGCCAGTAGTGCGCAGCGGAGTTCGATGAACACTGAAGCTTTCTTT; cdr3_aa: CASSAQRSSMNTEAFF
v_call: TRBV6-5; d_call: NA; j_call: TRBJ1-1; clone_size: NA; cdr3_nt: TGTGCCACCGCCCCAAGGGGATGGACTGAAGCTTTCTTT; cdr3_aa: CATAPRGWTEAFF
v_call: TRBV5-4; d_call: TRBD1; j_call: TRBJ2-2; clone_size: NA; cdr3_nt: TGTGCCAGCAGCGGAAGGGACAGGAACACCGGGGAGCTGTTTTTT; cdr3_aa: CASSGRDRNTGELFF
v_call: TRBV19; d_call: TRBD1; j_call: TRBJ1-1; clone_size: NA; cdr3_nt: TGTGCCAGTAGTATATTGGAAGGACAGGGGTTGGCGACTGAAGCTTTCTTT; cdr3_aa: CASSILEGQGLATEAFF
v_call: TRBV5-4; d_call: NA; j_call: TRBJ2-1; clone_size: NA; cdr3_nt: TGTGCCAGCAGCCCCGATAGCGGAGCTTACAATGAGCAGTTCTTC; cdr3_aa: CASSPDSGAYNEQFF
v_call: TRBV6-5; d_call: TRBD2; j_call: TRBJ2-2; clone_size: NA; cdr3_nt: TGTGCCACCAGAGTCGGGGGGGGCACCGGGGAGCTGTTTTTT; cdr3_aa: CATRVGGGTGELFF
v_call: TRBV15; d_call: NA; j_call: TRBJ1-1; clone_size: NA; cdr3_nt: TGTGCCACCGGCCGTTCCAGGTCCGCTGAAGCTTTCTTT; cdr3_aa: CATGRSRSAEAFF
v_call: TRBV5-5; d_call: NA; j_call: TRBJ2-5; clone_size: once; cdr3_nt: TGTGCCAGCAGCAGGGACACAGAGACCCAGTACTTC; cdr3_aa: CASSRDTETQYF
v_call: TRBV7-2; d_call: NA; j_call: TRBJ1-6; clone_size: NA; cdr3_nt: TGTGCCAGCAGCCTATTGGACGGGGTTCGGTCACCCCTCCACTTT; cdr3_aa: CASSLLDGVRSPLHF
v_call: TRBV7-9; d_call: TRBD1; j_call: TRBJ1-1; clone_size: NA; cdr3_nt: TGTGCCAGTAGCGGGGCAGGGGGAACTGAAGCTTTCTTT; cdr3_aa: CASSGAGGTEAFF
v_call: TRBV4-3; d_call: TRBD2; j_call: TRBJ2-1; clone_size: NA; cdr3_nt: TGCGCCAGCAGCCAAGATAGGGGACTAGGAAACTTTTATGAGCAGTTCTTC; cdr3_aa: CASSQDRGLGNFYEQFF
v_call: TRBV5-1; d_call: TRBD2; j_call: TRBJ2-2; clone_size: NA; cdr3_nt: TGCGCCAGCAGCGTTACTAGCGGGAGCACCGGGGAGCTGTTTTTT; cdr3_aa: CASSVTSGSTGELFF
v_call: TRBV28; d_call: NA; j_call: TRBJ1-4; clone_size: few; cdr3_nt: TGTGCCAGCAGTTTAAGGGACTCCCCAGTTTTT; cdr3_aa: CASSLRDSPVF